This note documents a single T cell receptor beta chain sequence. The repertoire was sequenced with immunoSEQ multiplex PCR; TCRdb's copy has only in-frame clones and lacks some. The sample has approximately 580,000 clones, 75% to 80% seen once; the top ten hold more than 0.01%. The data are from a study of shared T cell receptors in the human thymus. The CDR3 loop spans 14 amino acids. The V and J ends lost 7 bases and 10 bases respectively, with 22 bases between them. Germline CDR1 GTSNPN, CDR2 SVGIG (reference sequence). In addition, the sample was reused for a study of human thymus T cells. That work contributes: Thymus tissue was removed during corrective cardiac surgery. Seemingly biased V and J gene usage marked thymic and blood repertoires. Related work showed strongly overlapping thymic repertoires across unrelated individuals.

The rearrangement links TRBV30 to TRBJ1-4; D is possibly TRBD1 (5 bases). Sample: thymocytes. The origin of this receptor is a boy in the first two years of life with a congenital heart defect. CDR3 sequence (DNA): TGTGCCTTCCGTAGACGGCTATTGGGGGGAAAACTGTTTTTT. Translated: CAFRRRLLGGKLFF.